The 2 T cell receptor beta chains in this list originate from one sample, sequenced in a study of cytomegalovirus exposure and HLA in healthy donors. PCR primers comprised 60 Vbeta and 13 Jbeta primers. The table came from immunoSEQ multiplex PCR; TCRdb's copy has only in-frame clones and leaves some out. The table shows 100,000 or so clones, with approximately 82% occurring only once. Sequenced sample: PBMCs. The receptor source for this set is a young woman in good health and CMV-seronegative.

V and J are TRBV6-1 and TRBJ1-2; no definite D call. Trimming removed 1 base from V and 6 bases from J, with 15 bases in between. Germline V gives CDR1 MNHNS, CDR2 SASEGT. This CDR3 contains 15 residues. The CDR3 DNA is TGTGCCAGCAGTGAAGAGTTCGTGGGAGGTCATGGCTACACCTTC. This sequence encodes CASSEEFVGGHGYTF.

The V gene is TRBV7-2, the J gene TRBJ2-1, with a tentative D call TRBD2 (5 bases). The ends were cut back, 1 base at V and 9 bases at J, with 10 bases in the middle. Germline V gene data show CDR1 as SGHTA and CDR2 as FQGNSA. This CDR3 contains 13 residues. CDR3 loop: CASSLELASEQFF. CDR3 DNA sequence: TGTGCCAGCAGCTTAGAGTTAGCGTCTGAGCAGTTCTTC. The variable domain in full, completed from reference TRBV7-2 and TRBJ2-1, reads GAGVSQSPSNKVTEKGKDVELRCDPISGHTALYWYRQSLGQGLEFLIYFQGNSAPDKSGLPSDRFSAERTGGSVSTLTIQRTQQEDSAVYLCASSLELASEQFFGPGTRLTVL.